A single sample gave rise to the 13 T cell receptor beta chains below, sequenced in a study of blood T cell repertoires in COVID-19. Some clones are missing from TCRdb's copy, which holds only in-frame ones; the method was immunoSEQ multiplex PCR. The sample yields 290,000 or so clones, roughly 80% seen once. The material sequenced was PBMCs or T cells enriched from blood (not recorded which). These receptors all stem from a man aged 35 to 55 who had been exposed to COVID-19.

This chain links TRBV18 with TRBJ2-3; maybe TRBD2 (5 bases). V lost 3 bases and J 1 base, leaving 11 bases between the germline ends. This CDR3 is built from 15 residues. CDR1 and CDR2 (germline): KGHSH, LQKENI. In DNA form, the CDR3 reads TGTGCCAGCTCACCCAGCGGCCGAGGCACAGATACGCAGTATTTT. Translated: CASSPSGRGTDTQYF.

This clone was counted many times. The rearrangement joins TRBV6-5 to TRBJ2-7, with 7 bases fitting TRBD2. The CDR3 has 15 residues. Germline V lookup: CDR1 MNHEY, CDR2 SVGAGI. The trim removed 2 bases at V and 2 bases at J, leaving 6 bases unmatched. CDR3 sequence: CASSYGAGVAYEQYF. DNA for the CDR3: TGTGCCAGCAGTTACGGGGCGGGGGTAGCCTACGAGCAGTACTTC.

The chain uses TRBV29-1 and TRBJ2-3; TRBD1 matches 10 bases. Per germline, CDR1 SQVTM and CDR2 ANQGSEA. There are 17 residues in the CDR3. J lost 4 bases, V lost 7 bases, and 17 bases had no gene match. The CDR3 reads CSAHPGGGQGLADTQYF. The CDR3, as DNA: TGCAGCGCTCATCCCGGGGGGGGACAGGGGTTGGCAGATACGCAGTATTTT.

This clone was counted a single time. The J gene is TRBJ1-2, the V gene TRBV6-1, with no clear D. Between the trimmed V and J ends, which lost 10 bases and 5 bases, there was a span of 8 bases. Germline values: CDR1 MNHNS, CDR2 SASEGT. This CDR3 is built from 10 residues. CDR3 nucleotides: TGTGCCACCTCTTATTATGGCTACACCTTC. Encoded protein: CATSYYGYTF.

This clone came up once. At one boundary the junction diverges from the germline segment, which might be a read error. The chain links TRBV4-1 to TRBJ2-7, with TRBD1 matching over 8 bases. The CDR3 is made up of 16 amino acids. The germline CDR1 and CDR2 sequences are MGHRA and YSYEKL. For the CDR3, the DNA is TGCGCCACCAGCCGAACCTCAGGGGGCGTTGATTACGAGCAGTACTTC. This codes for CATSRTSGGVDYEQYF.

The chain is built from TRBV7-9 and TRBJ1-1; perhaps TRBD1 as D (6 bases). The CDR3 spans 13 residues. V shed 7 bases and J shed 1 base, with 10 bases lying between them. The germline CDR1 and CDR2 sequences are SEHNR and FQNEAQ (reference sequence). The CDR3: CASKTQGNTEAFF. CDR3 DNA sequence: TGTGCCAGCAAAACACAGGGGAACACTGAAGCTTTCTTT.

The rearrangement links TRBV5-6 to TRBJ1-2; D gene ambiguous. The CDR3 contains 14 residues. Germline loops: CDR1 SGHDT, CDR2 YYEEEE. The V end was cut by 3 bases, the J end by 7 bases, with 16 bases between. The DNA of the CDR3 is TGTGCCAGCAGCTACGACCGGAGAAGCGGTGGCTACACCTTC. Amino acid sequence: CASSYDRRSGGYTF.

The V gene is TRBV7-9, the J gene TRBJ2-1; D gene unclear. Trimming took off 2 bases at V and 2 bases at J, with 7 bases between the two ends. CDR1 and CDR2 (germline): SEHNR, FQNEAQ (reference sequence). The CDR3 consists of 14 residues. CDR3 bases: TGTGCCAGCAGCTTATTCAGAACCTACAATGAGCAGTTCTTC. Protein sequence: CASSLFRTYNEQFF. Together with reference TRBV7-9 and TRBJ2-1, the CDR3 gives the full variable domain: DTGVSQNPRHKITKRGQNVTFRCDPISEHNRLYWYRQTLGQGPEFLTYFQNEAQLEKSRLLSDRFSAERPKGSFSTLEIQRTEQGDSAMYLCASSLFRTYNEQFFGPGTRLTVL.

This chain links TRBV4-2 with TRBJ2-2, with TRBD2 matching 12 bases. V lost 2 bases to trimming and J lost 4 bases; unmatched junction nucleotides: 2. The CDR3 has 16 residues. Germline V gene sequence: CDR1 LGHNA, CDR2 YNFKEQ. In DNA form, the CDR3 reads TGTGCCAGCAGCCAACAGACTAGCGGGGGCACCGGGGAGCTGTTTTTT. Encoded protein: CASSQQTSGGTGELFF.

The J gene is TRBJ1-1, the V gene TRBV7-9; D is ambiguous. V lost 2 bases and J lost 3, with 13 bases in between. The CDR3 consists of 15 residues. CDR1 and CDR2 (germline): SEHNR, FQNEAQ (reference sequence). CDR3 DNA: TGTGCCAGCAGCTTATACACGGGAGGCTACACTGAAGCTTTCTTT. Protein sequence: CASSLYTGGYTEAFF. The full variable domain, with the rest looked up from reference TRBV7-9 and TRBJ1-1, is DTGVSQNPRHKITKRGQNVTFRCDPISEHNRLYWYRQTLGQGPEFLTYFQNEAQLEKSRLLSDRFSAERPKGSFSTLEIQRTEQGDSAMYLCASSLYTGGYTEAFFGQGTRLTVV.

The rearrangement joins TRBV6-5 to TRBJ2-7, with 9 bases that match TRBD2. The CDR3 contains 15 residues. Germline CDR1 and CDR2: MNHEY and SVGAGI. Trimming removed 6 bases from V and 6 bases from J; junction bases left unmatched: 12. The CDR3 loop reads CASRPNLAGAIEQYF. The CDR3 DNA follows: TGTGCCAGCAGACCGAACTTAGCGGGAGCTATCGAGCAGTACTTC.

This chain joins TRBV3-1 (or the pseudogene TRBV3-2) and TRBJ2-2; 14 bases match TRBD2. Germline V gene data show CDR1 as LGHDT and CDR2 as YNNKEL (reference sequence). There are 17 residues in the CDR3. Trimming took 4 bases from V and 8 from J; bases not matched to a gene: 9. The CDR3 reads CASSREGLAGVTGELFF. The CDR3 DNA sequence: TGTGCCAGCAGCCGAGAGGGACTAGCGGGAGTGACAGGGGAGCTGTTTTTT.

This chain connects TRBV5-1 to TRBJ2-1; TRBD1 might be the D (5 bases). Between the trimmed V and J ends, which lost 0 bases and 8 bases, there was a span of 15 bases. Germline CDR1 is SGHRS and CDR2 is YFSETQ. The CDR3 totals 15 residues. CDR3 in amino acids: CASSLDSSRVDEQFF. CDR3 nucleotides: TGCGCCAGCAGCTTGGATTCGTCCAGGGTTGATGAGCAGTTCTTC. Full variable domain (remainder filled in from reference TRBV5-1 and TRBJ2-1): KAGVTQTPRYLIKTRGQQVTLSCSPISGHRSVSWYQQTPGQGLQFLFEYFSETQRNKGNFPGRFSGRQFSNSRSEMNVSTLELGDSALYLCASSLDSSRVDEQFFGPGTRLTVL.